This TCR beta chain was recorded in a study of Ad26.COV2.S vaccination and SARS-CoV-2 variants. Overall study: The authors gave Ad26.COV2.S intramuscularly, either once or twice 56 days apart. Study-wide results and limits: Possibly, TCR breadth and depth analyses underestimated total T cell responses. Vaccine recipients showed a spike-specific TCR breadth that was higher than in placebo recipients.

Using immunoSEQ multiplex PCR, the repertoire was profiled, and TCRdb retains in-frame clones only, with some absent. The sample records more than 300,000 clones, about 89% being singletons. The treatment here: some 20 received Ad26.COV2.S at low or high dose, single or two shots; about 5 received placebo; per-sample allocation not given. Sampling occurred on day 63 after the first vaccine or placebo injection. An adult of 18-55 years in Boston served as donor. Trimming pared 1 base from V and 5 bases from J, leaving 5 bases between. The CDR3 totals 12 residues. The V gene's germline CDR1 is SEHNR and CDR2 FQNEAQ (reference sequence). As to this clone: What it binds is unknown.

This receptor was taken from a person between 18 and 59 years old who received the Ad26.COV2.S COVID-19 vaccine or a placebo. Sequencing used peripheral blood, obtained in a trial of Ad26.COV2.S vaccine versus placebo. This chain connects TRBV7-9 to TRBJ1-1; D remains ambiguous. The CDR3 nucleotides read TGTGCCAGCAGCTTAGTAACGACTGAAGCTTTCTTT. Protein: CASSLVTTEAFF.